This TCR beta chain is from a study of blood T cell repertoires in COVID-19. Using immunoSEQ multiplex PCR, the repertoire was profiled, and TCRdb retains in-frame clones only, with some absent. The sample has 250,000 to 350,000 clones, 90% seen once. The CDR3 extends over 16 amino acids. After removal of 10 bases from V and 3 bases from J, the junction contained 15 bases not matched to a gene. Germline CDR1 reads MRHNA; CDR2 reads SNTAGT. The table lists this clone with a few counts. This TCR was recovered from a woman in her 30s with COVID-19, enrolled during active disease. The sample was peripheral blood. The chain employs TRBV6-4 and TRBJ2-4, with TRBD1 identical over 7 bases. CDR3 protein: CANPVSGTVYKNIQYF. In DNA, the CDR3 is TGTGCCAATCCGGTTTCCGGGACAGTCTACAAAAACATTCAGTACTTC.